Included here is one T cell receptor beta chain sequence, with context. What antigen it recognizes has not been identified. Base quality data are lacking; no much larger clone is found one base away. V is clipped by 4 bases and J by 0 bases, and the sequence between their germline boundaries is 16 bases long. The CDR3, from cysteine to phenylalanine, totals 16 residues. The sequence is cut down to CDR3 DNA, 48 bases in frame from base 1. According to the germline V gene, CDR1 reads SQVTM and CDR2 reads ANQGSEA. TCRbeta CDR3 regions were amplified from genomic DNA using the immunoSEQ Assay, a bias-controlled multiplex PCR. Concerning the study's data processing: The number of nucleated cells in each sample was estimated from the amplification of reference gene primers within the assay. To quantify the absolute abundance of each unique TCRbeta CDR3 rearrangement, sequence reads were collapsed and filtered. Productive Simpson clonality was computed per sample as the square root of Simpson's diversity index over productive rearrangements. The table comes from immuneACCESS by way of TCRdb, which keeps in-frame sequences with V and J called. Part of the clones is missing from these tables; in studies checked, under half for an unresolved V gene and the rest for unknown reasons. The D gene and trimming were derived from the DNA, and the V and J assignments and clone size from that table. This sample gives about 180,000 clones in total; approximately 86% of them show up just once. The ten largest clones add up to more than 7.5% of the sample.

This sample was included in a study of blood T cell repertoires in COVID-19 (TCRdb year 2020). Notes on the research overall: Samples covering the acute and convalescent phases of COVID-19 were provided by collaborators in the United States, Italy and Spain. The prospective study material was composed of cDNA or gDNA derived from T cells, B-cell-depleted T cells, or PBMCs. Subjects who had been exposed to COVID-19, were actively infected with it, or had recovered from it provided the deeply sampled blood TCRbeta repertoires that made up the dataset. The repertoires were released in a freely available public database intended as a resource for research on the immune response to SARS-CoV-2. The samples were drawn from two sources: the first 160 participants of the ongoing ImmuneRACE study, and 1,254 subjects contributed by 6 global collaborators. Sample metadata almost always included a de-identified subject ID, COVID-19 status, age in years and sex. Where available, HLA class I and class II types were taken from metadata supplied by the sample provider and were not determined by assay-based typing.

Each collaborating institution followed its own protocols to collect whole blood in K2EDTA tubes. For TCRbeta analysis, collaborators shipped samples as frozen whole blood, isolated PBMCs, or DNA extracted from either of those sample types. Broader findings and caveats from the paper: Clinical and demographic metadata were provided uncurated, with the amount varying by source and participant.

The chain joins TRBV29-1 to TRBJ1-5, with TRBD1 as a weak D call on 5 bases. The TCR comes from a man in his forties or fifties with active or convalescent COVID-19. The sequencing sample was made of peripheral blood. The DNA is as follows: TGCAGCGTTGTTCCGGCGGGGGGGGATAGCAATCAGCCCCAGCATTTT. This codes for CSVVPAGGDSNQPQHF.